This TCR beta chain was captured by sequencing in a study of identical twins (TCRdb year 2016). With respect to the entire study: TCR alpha and beta repertoires from monozygotic twins, unrelated adults of various ages and cord blood were deep-sequenced to test whether fetal clonotypes persist. Replicate twin experiments were performed at different times using different library preparation protocols to rule out contamination. Beyond this particular receptor, the publication reports: Compared with coincidental sharing between unrelated individuals, an excess of low generation-probability sequences was observed among out-of-frame TCR alpha sequences shared between twins. Excess twin sharing in beta out-of-frame sequences was weaker because fewer shared sequences lowered the signal-to-noise ratio. Invariant T cells such as MAIT and iNKT could partly confound zero-insertion analyses, although diverse VJ usage argued against such confounding for most clonotypes. Recombination models systematically underestimated out-of-frame TCR alpha sharing in monozygotic twins but agreed with sharing between unrelated individuals. Abundant cord blood beta clonotypes had fewer insertions, young adult naive repertoires showed a similar but weaker trend, and memory repertoires showed no such trend. Conclusions relied on cross-sectional statistical analysis, since the same donors could not be followed over many years.

Every donor in the study was a healthy Caucasian. Three pairs of female monozygotic twins, all aged about 18 to 30 years, were included in the twin cohort. Positive isolation kits from Invitrogen were used to isolate CD4+ and CD8+ T cell populations. On this clonotype itself: Its antigen remains undetermined. The record has no base qualities; no much larger clone is one base away.

Receptor amplification or capture employed 5' RACE. The sample was run on an Illumina HiSeq 2000. A universal primer binding site was added through template switching, and the final cDNA carried a unique molecular identifier so that TCR cDNA molecules could be counted accurately. Specific primers in the conserved constant-segment region were used to synthesize first-strand cDNA for the TCR alpha and beta chains. To control for contamination, every cDNA library carried two barcodes: a SMART-Mk sample barcode plus Illumina barcodes. TruSeq adapter sequences and Illumina sample barcodes were added in two successive PCR steps. Sequencing of the TCR alpha and beta cDNA libraries was done on the Illumina HiSeq platform using custom primers. Under the source paper's analysis protocol: MiGEC processed the raw reads to extract unique molecular identifiers, while MiXCR was used to determine the CDR3 positions. Recombination models were inferred per individual with the repgenHMM and IGoR tools using an EM algorithm. Shared clonotypes were analyzed with the tcR package in R, and sharing was normalized by the product of cloneset sizes. To study raw recombination free of thymic and clonal selection effects, out-of-frame nonproductive sequences were analyzed. The public reads were reanalyzed by TCRdb: fastp trimming at Q25, MiXCR alignment, in-frame beta chains only. When rows share a CDR3 protein, they turn into one entry using the most common DNA and genes. TCRdb's processing, not the authors', yielded these V and J calls. This sample gives fewer than 500,000 distinct CDR3 sequences in total; 20% to 25% of them show up just once. Together, the top ten hold about 2.9% of the sample.

The germline V gene sets CDR1 to SGHRS and CDR2 to YFSETQ. The CDR3 spans 14 residues, from the cysteine through the phenylalanine. Solely the CDR3 DNA is kept, with 42 bases framed from the first base. Between the V and J ends, shortened by 4 bases and 6 bases respectively, the junction contains 14 bases. These same data were also listed under a study on T cells expressing NK-cell markers. The second study reports: TCR beta-chain repertoires were profiled in sorted CD3+CD56+NKG2C+, CD3+CD56+NKG2C- and CD3+CD56-NKG2C+ T-cell subsets from about 8 donors. Among the eight sequenced donors, only one was HCMV-seronegative, while the other seven were HCMV-seropositive. To restrict sorting to alphabetaTCR-expressing T cells, an anti-gammadeltaTCR antibody was added in several experiments. For more than 5 donors, the dominant CD3+CD56+NKG2C+ clonotypes were among the top 10 CD8+ clonotypes and accounted for about 1.0-7.5% of CD8+ T cells. Those dominant clonotypes were again the most abundant among CD3+CD56-NKG2C+ cells in a handful of donors, at about 25-65%. Whether the expanded NKG2C-expressing T cell clones were specific for HCMV antigens was left unclear. The study sequenced eight donors, all healthy volunteers chosen at random: three men and five women. To determine HCMV serostatus, a commercial ELISA kit was used to detect HCMV-specific IgG in serum. Reads were demultiplexed and grouped by UMI with MIGEC, and clonotypes were assembled and quantified with MiTCR. To remove erroneous sequences, TCR cDNA sequences were retained only when supported by two or more reads. The tcR package was used for downstream repertoire analysis, and clonotypes were matched across fractions by CDR3 nucleotide sequence plus V segment. VDJmatch was used to annotate antigen specificity against VDJdb, with one amino acid substitution in CDR3 permitted.

Sequences were obtained from CD4+ T cells sorted from blood. Recombination connected TRBV5-1 to TRBJ2-1; there is no confident call for the D gene. This clonotype was obtained from a woman younger than 30 in good health. The bases are TGCGCCAGCAGCCCCCCTTTAAGCCTCAATGAGCAGTTCTTC. This gives the protein CASSPPLSLNEQFF.